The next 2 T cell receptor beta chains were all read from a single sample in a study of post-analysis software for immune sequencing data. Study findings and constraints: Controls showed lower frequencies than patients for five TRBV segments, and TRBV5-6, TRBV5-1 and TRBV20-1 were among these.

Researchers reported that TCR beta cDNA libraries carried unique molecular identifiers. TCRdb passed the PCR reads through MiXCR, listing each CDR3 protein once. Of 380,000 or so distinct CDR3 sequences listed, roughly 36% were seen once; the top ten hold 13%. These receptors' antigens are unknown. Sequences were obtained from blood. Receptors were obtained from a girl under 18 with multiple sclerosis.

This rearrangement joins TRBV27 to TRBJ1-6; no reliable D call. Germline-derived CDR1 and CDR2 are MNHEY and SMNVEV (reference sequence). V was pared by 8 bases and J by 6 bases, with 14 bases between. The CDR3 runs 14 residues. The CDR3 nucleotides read TGTGCCAGCGGTCCAGGTATAGGTAATTCACCCCTCCACTTT. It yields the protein CASGPGIGNSPLHF.

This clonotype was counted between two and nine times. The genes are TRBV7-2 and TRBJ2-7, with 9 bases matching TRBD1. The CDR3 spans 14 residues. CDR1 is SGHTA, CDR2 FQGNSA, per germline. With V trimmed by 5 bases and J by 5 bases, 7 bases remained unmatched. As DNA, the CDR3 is TGTGCCAGCAGCCTCGGGACAGGGTCCCACGAGCAGTACTTC. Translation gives CASSLGTGSHEQYF.